These 9 T cell receptor beta chains share one sample of origin, sequenced in a study of shared clonotypes between healthy human individuals. Here immunoSEQ multiplex PCR was the method, and the copy in TCRdb shows in-frame clones only, minus some. The sample includes approximately 1,500,000 clones, roughly 97% seen only once; the top ten take roughly 1.2%. Material: naive CD4+ T cells sorted from blood. The subset was: CD45RA+ positively selected. The receptors shown here come from a young man in good health.

As DNA, the CDR3 is TGTGCCAGCAGTGAAGTTGTGGGAGGGCCGGGAGAGCAGTACTTC. It yields the protein CASSEVVGGPGEQYF. The genes are TRBV6-1 and TRBJ2-7, with 7 bases lining up with TRBD2. V lost 1 base to trimming and J lost 7 bases; unmatched junction nucleotides: 10. CDR3 length: 15 amino acids. CDR1 is MNHNS and CDR2 is SASEGT in the germline V gene.

The rearrangement uses TRBV4-1 and TRBJ1-1, with D uncertain. With 0 bases removed from V and 3 bases from J, the gap between germline ends came to 17 bases. The V gene's germline CDR1 is MGHRA and CDR2 YSYEKL. The CDR3 is 17 residues long. The CDR3 DNA reads TGCGCCAGCAGCCAAGATTTATCGGGATCCCTGGACACTGAAGCTTTCTTT. It codes for CASSQDLSGSLDTEAFF.

Remarks on this clone: Other DNA sequences within the sample encode an identical CDR3. The genes are TRBV5-1 and TRBJ2-1; 11 bases line up with TRBD2. Germline assignment: CDR1 SGHRS and CDR2 YFSETQ. This CDR3 is 15 amino acids long. Trimming at V came to 3 bases and at J to 4 bases, leaving 3 bases not matched to a gene. The CDR3 region has the DNA TGCGCCAGCAGCTGGGGGACTAGCGGATACAATGAGCAGTTCTTC. It translates to CASSWGTSGYNEQFF.

The chain recombines TRBV9 with TRBJ2-7, with 10 positions matching TRBD2. The CDR3 consists of 17 residues. V gave up 0 bases and J gave up 3 bases; unmatched junction bases: 9. Germline V lookup: CDR1 SGDLS, CDR2 YYNGEE. The CDR3 protein is CASSVASGRGPLYEQYF. CDR3 DNA: TGTGCCAGCAGCGTAGCTAGCGGGAGAGGCCCCCTCTACGAGCAGTACTTC.

This chain links TRBV5-1 with TRBJ2-2; the D gene is possibly TRBD2 (6 bases). Germline values: CDR1 SGHRS, CDR2 YFSETQ. The CDR3 is 17 amino acids. Trimming left V 4 bases short and J 1 base short, with 17 bases between. The DNA of the CDR3 is TGCGCCAGCAGCCCTACAAGTCGGGGGTTGAACACCGGGGAGCTGTTTTTT. It codes for CASSPTSRGLNTGELFF.

This chain connects TRBV20-1 to TRBJ1-5; tentatively, D is TRBD1 (6 bases). The germline V gene encodes CDR1 DFQATT and CDR2 SNEGSKA (reference sequence). Trimming removed 8 bases from V and 7 bases from J, with 12 bases in between. This CDR3 is built from 11 residues. The CDR3 here is CSSGVGQPQHF. The CDR3 region has the DNA TGCAGTTCAGGGGTCGGGCAGCCCCAGCATTTT.

J is TRBJ1-2 and V is TRBV28; 8 bases agree with TRBD1. There are 16 residues in the CDR3. The germline V gene encodes CDR1 MDHEN and CDR2 SYDVKM. Trimming at V came to 5 bases and at J to 2 bases, leaving 10 bases not matched to a gene. This CDR3 is CASSQDRAIQNYGYTF. In DNA form, the CDR3 reads TGTGCCAGCAGTCAGGACAGGGCGATACAAAACTATGGCTACACCTTC.

J is TRBJ2-2 and V is TRBV9; 11 nucleotides line up with TRBD1. V gave up 3 bases and J gave up 5 bases; unmatched junction bases: 3. The V gene's germline CDR1 is SGDLS and CDR2 YYNGEE. The CDR3 loop spans 15 amino acids. CDR3 residues: CASSEGQGVTGELFF. The CDR3 nucleotides read TGTGCCAGCAGCGAGGGACAGGGGGTGACCGGGGAGCTGTTTTTT.

V and J are TRBV11-2 and TRBJ2-5; 10 positions match TRBD1. The V gene end was trimmed by 5 bases and the J gene end by 1 base; junction bases not matched to a gene: 4. Germline-derived CDR1 and CDR2 are SGHAT and FQNNGV. This CDR3 contains 15 residues. In DNA, the CDR3 is TGTGCCAGCAGCCTGGGACAGGGGCGCCAAGAGACCCAGTACTTC. Its protein product is CASSLGQGRQETQYF.